What follows are 6 T cell receptor beta chains derived from one specimen sequenced in a study of T cells in Graves' hyperthyroidism and ophthalmopathy. The investigators amplified TCR beta CDR3 regions from RNA transcripts. Researchers ran a first-round RT-PCR on the TCR CDR3 using the HTBI primer set. Using its own MiXCR run on the multiplex PCR reads, TCRdb lists one record per CDR3 protein. Of hundreds of thousands of distinct CDR3 sequences in the sample, 35% to 45% were seen once. The material sequenced was blood. These receptors were collected from a man younger than 30 with Graves' hyperthyroidism.

With regard to this clonotype: A much larger clone lies one base from this, so it may be a read error. The chain combines TRBV7-9 with TRBJ1-4, with 8 bases aligning to TRBD1. Germline V gene data show CDR1 as SEHNR and CDR2 as FQNEAQ (reference sequence). The CDR3 consists of 14 residues. Germline trimming cut 8 bases from V and 8 bases from J; bases unmatched to any gene: 10. CDR3 in amino acids: CASGPTGDGEKLFF. The CDR3 coding sequence is TGTGCCAGCGGCCCGACAGGGGATGGCGAAAAACTGTTTTTT.

This chain links TRBV29-1 with TRBJ1-5; 9 bases line up with TRBD1. The CDR3 spans 15 residues. Germline CDR1 is SQVTM and CDR2 is ANQGSEA. J was trimmed by 3 bases and V by 6 bases; bases with no gene match: 9. The CDR3 sequence: CSVTYWDRVNQPQHF. The CDR3 DNA reads TGCAGCGTGACTTACTGGGACAGGGTCAATCAGCCCCAGCATTTT.

This clonotype was detected many times. An end of the junction does not agree with germline; a read error may underlie this. J is TRBJ1-5 and V is TRBV19, with unresolved D. This CDR3 is built from 13 residues. Germline values: CDR1 LNHDA, CDR2 SQIVND (reference sequence). In DNA form, the CDR3 reads TGTGTCAGTAGTATGGACAGCAATCAGCCCCAGCATTTT. Translating gives CVSSMDSNQPQHF.

The V call is TRBV29-1, the J call TRBJ2-3, with 11 bases fitting TRBD2. CDR3 length: 15 residues. Losses at the gene ends were 0 bases for V and 4 bases for J; bases not matched to a gene: 3. Germline values: CDR1 SQVTM, CDR2 ANQGSEA. The CDR3, as DNA: TGCAGCGTTGAAGAAACTAGCGGGAGCCCAGATACGCAGTATTTT. This codes for CSVEETSGSPDTQYF.

A few counts support this clonotype. Germline is not matched at one junction end, which may reflect a read error. The DNA of the CDR3 is TGTGCCAGCAGGGAAGGGAACACCGGGGAGCTGTTTTTT. This codes for CASREGNTGELFF. The chain employs TRBV6-1 and TRBJ2-2; D ambiguous. The CDR3 has 13 residues. Germline V gene sequence: CDR1 MNHNS, CDR2 SASEGT.

This clonotype was seen ten or more times. The chain employs TRBV7-9 and TRBJ1-1; D remains unclear. The germline V gene encodes CDR1 SEHNR and CDR2 FQNEAQ (reference sequence). Trimming shortened V by 3 bases and J by 2 bases, and 10 bases separated the two germline ends. This CDR3 contains 14 residues. The CDR3 is CASSLGDANTEAFF. The CDR3 nucleotides read TGTGCCAGCAGCTTGGGCGATGCAAACACTGAAGCTTTCTTT.